These T cell receptor beta chains were read from a single sample in a study of CD8 T cells in ankylosing spondylitis. A single record per CDR3 protein comes from TCRdb applying MiXCR to the 5' RACE reads. The repertoire holds more than 650,000 distinct CDR3 sequences, with roughly 10% as singletons. Sample: blood, either unsorted or a sorted T cell fraction (not recorded which). These receptors all stem from a male donor with ankylosing spondylitis. Both conserved end residues are part of each CDR3. The D gene is left open where the match is weak. Clone size is shown for a subset of rows, as once, few, many or a class of expanded clone.

clone_size	d_call	cdr3_length	v_call	j_call	cdr3_aa	cdr3_nt
once	.	16	TRBV2	TRBJ2-1	CASSAFLSPRYNEQFF	TGTGCCAGCAGTGCCTTTCTAAGCCCAAGGTACAATGAGCAGTTCTTC
few	.	14	TRBV5-1	TRBJ2-6	CASTEGNGANVLTF	TGCGCCAGCACCGAGGGGAATGGGGCCAACGTCCTGACTTTC
.	TRBD1	15	TRBV7-9	TRBJ1-3	CASSSTDRAGNTIYF	TGTGCCAGCAGCTCCACGGACAGGGCTGGAAACACCATATATTTT
.	.	14	TRBV7-2	TRBJ1-2	CASSLIPENYGYTF	TGTGCCAGCAGCTTAATCCCGGAGAACTATGGCTACACCTTC
few	.	17	TRBV11-2	TRBJ2-3	CASSLDLVRSSTDTQYF	TGTGCCAGCAGCTTAGATCTAGTGCGCTCCAGCACAGATACGCAGTATTTT
.	TRBD1	16	TRBV12-3/TRBV12-4	TRBJ2-7	CASSLTGTGIGYEQYF	TGTGCCAGCAGTTTAACCGGGACAGGTATCGGCTACGAGCAGTACTTC
.	.	14	TRBV20-1	TRBJ2-7	CSARGNRAPYEQYF	TGCAGTGCTAGAGGGAACAGGGCCCCTTACGAGCAGTACTTC
.	TRBD1	15	TRBV10-3	TRBJ1-2	CAISAAGQEIGGYTF	TGTGCCATCAGTGCGGCGGGACAGGAGATAGGTGGCTACACCTTC
.	.	15	TRBV7-2	TRBJ2-1	CASSLAASRGEEQFF	TGTGCCAGCAGCTTAGCCGCTAGCCGCGGGGAAGAGCAGTTCTTC
few	.	14	TRBV20-1	TRBJ2-2	CSASETSNTGELFF	TGCAGTGCTAGTGAAACTTCAAACACCGGGGAGCTGTTTTTT
few	.	17	TRBV7-2	TRBJ1-1	CASSLGQGGLRNTEAFF	TGTGCCAGCAGCTTAGGGCAGGGAGGCCTTCGGAACACTGAAGCTTTCTTT
.	TRBD2	14	TRBV20-1	TRBJ2-1	CSASGLAGTEVQFF	TGCAGTGCGTCTGGACTAGCGGGAACTGAGGTGCAGTTCTTC
.	.	14	TRBV15	TRBJ2-5	CATSRGRDVGTQYF	TGTGCCACCAGCAGAGGCAGGGACGTGGGGACCCAGTACTTC
.	.	14	TRBV18	TRBJ2-7	CASSPPTVTYEQYF	TGTGCCAGCTCACCACCGACAGTTACCTACGAGCAGTACTTC
few	.	12	TRBV28	TRBJ1-2	CASSSDMEGYTF	TGTGCCAGCAGTTCTGATATGGAAGGCTACACCTTC
few	.	13	TRBV5-1	TRBJ2-5	CASSFRNQETQYF	TGCGCCAGCAGCTTTCGAAACCAAGAGACCCAGTACTTC
many	.	13	TRBV20-1	TRBJ1-1	CSAGGQLNTEAFF	TGCAGTGCGGGAGGGCAATTGAACACTGAAGCTTTCTTT
.	.	11	TRBV20-1	TRBJ2-7	CSALLPYEQYF	TGCAGTGCCCTTTTACCCTACGAGCAGTACTTC
.	TRBD1	15	TRBV6-5	TRBJ1-4	CASRYSGTGDEKLFF	TGTGCCAGCAGGTACTCCGGGACAGGGGATGAAAAACTGTTTTTT
few	.	13	TRBV20-1	TRBJ2-7	CSAFQLQGYEQYF	TGCAGTGCTTTTCAGTTACAGGGCTACGAGCAGTACTTC
.	TRBD1	17	TRBV7-3	TRBJ1-2	CASSLRGGTASNYGYTF	TGTGCCAGCAGCTTAAGAGGGGGGACAGCGTCTAACTATGGCTACACCTTC
few	.	11	TRBV20-1	TRBJ2-1	CSALSADEQFF	TGCAGTGCCCTCTCTGCGGATGAGCAGTTCTTC
many	TRBD2	16	TRBV4-1	TRBJ2-1	CASSQPAGVTTGEQFF	TGCGCCAGCAGCCAGCCAGCGGGAGTAACTACCGGGGAGCAGTTCTTC
.	TRBD1	16	TRBV9	TRBJ1-2	CASSTRTGGSNYGYTF	TGTGCCAGCAGCACCCGGACAGGGGGGTCTAACTATGGCTACACCTTC
.	.	16	TRBV7-9	TRBJ2-4	CASSLGRVGAKNIQYF	TGTGCCAGCAGCTTAGGCCGAGTGGGGGCCAAAAACATTCAGTACTTC
.	.	14	TRBV20-1	TRBJ2-5	CSANLPQAAETQYF	TGCAGTGCTAACCTCCCCCAAGCGGCGGAGACCCAGTACTTC
.	TRBD2	15	TRBV6-5	TRBJ2-3	CASSLAGVPSHTQYF	TGTGCCAGCAGTTTAGCGGGGGTGCCTTCTCATACGCAGTATTTT
.	.	13	TRBV20-1	TRBJ2-7	CSALQGPYYEQYF	TGCAGTGCCTTACAGGGTCCCTACTACGAGCAGTACTTC
.	.	16	TRBV9	TRBJ2-1	CASSPSPGLLYNEQFF	TGTGCCAGCAGCCCAAGTCCGGGACTTCTCTACAATGAGCAGTTCTTC
few	.	14	TRBV4-3	TRBJ1-5	CASSQDVVGQPQHF	TGCGCCAGCAGCCAAGACGTGGTCGGTCAGCCCCAGCATTTT
.	.	13	TRBV10-3	TRBJ1-4	CAISEGRNEKLFF	TGTGCCATCAGTGAGGGCAGGAATGAAAAACTGTTTTTT
many	TRBD1	14	TRBV29-1	TRBJ2-3	CSAIRDRSTDTQYF	TGCAGCGCTATCCGGGACAGAAGCACAGATACGCAGTATTTT
few	.	12	TRBV20-1	TRBJ2-3	CSARDSADTQYF	TGCAGTGCTAGAGATTCGGCGGATACGCAGTATTTT
.	TRBD2	14	TRBV6-1	TRBJ2-1	CATSRASGSNEQFF	TGTGCCACCAGCAGGGCTAGCGGGAGCAATGAGCAGTTCTTC
.	.	11	TRBV12-3/TRBV12-4	TRBJ1-1	CASSPQLRAFF	TGTGCCAGCAGCCCCCAGCTGAGAGCTTTCTTT
.	.	12	TRBV15	TRBJ2-1	CATSQAWNEQFF	TGTGCCACCAGCCAAGCATGGAATGAGCAGTTCTTC
.	TRBD2	15	TRBV6-1	TRBJ2-5	CASSPSGGNEETQYF	TGTGCCAGCAGTCCTAGCGGGGGGAATGAAGAGACCCAGTACTTC